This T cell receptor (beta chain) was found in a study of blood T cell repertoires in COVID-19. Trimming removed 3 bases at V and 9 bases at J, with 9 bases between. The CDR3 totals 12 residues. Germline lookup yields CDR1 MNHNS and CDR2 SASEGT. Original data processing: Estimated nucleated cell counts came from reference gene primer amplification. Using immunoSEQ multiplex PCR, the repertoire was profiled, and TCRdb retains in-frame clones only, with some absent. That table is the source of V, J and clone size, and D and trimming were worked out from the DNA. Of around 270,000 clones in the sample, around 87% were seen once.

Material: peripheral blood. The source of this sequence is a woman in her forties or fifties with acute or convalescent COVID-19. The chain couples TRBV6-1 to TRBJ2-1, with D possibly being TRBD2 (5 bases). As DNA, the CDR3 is TGTGCCAGCAGTGACCAAGGAGGTGAGCAGTTCTTC. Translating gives CASSDQGGEQFF.